Presented here are 20 T cell receptor beta chains from one specimen sequenced in a study of blood T cell repertoires in COVID-19. Repertoires were generated with immunoSEQ multiplex PCR, while TCRdb's copy carries only in-frame clones and drops some. The sample holds over 100,000 clones, roughly 89% seen once. The source material was peripheral blood. The receptors shown here come from a human donor with acute or convalescent COVID-19. The donor label of this sample is uncertain.

The CDR3 bases are TGTGCCAGCAGCCGTCAGGACACTGAAGCTTTCTTT. Encoded protein: CASSRQDTEAFF. The gene calls are TRBV9 and TRBJ1-1; D is undetermined. The CDR3 length is 12 residues. Germline V lookup: CDR1 SGDLS, CDR2 YYNGEE. V was cut by 4 bases and J by 3 bases, with 7 bases left in between.

This sequence joins TRBV6-5 and TRBJ1-1; 7 bases fit TRBD1. The CDR3 has 13 residues. V shed 6 bases, J shed 2 bases, and the junction held 3 bases outside the gene matches. Germline V gene sequence: CDR1 MNHEY, CDR2 SVGAGI. For the CDR3, the DNA is TGTGCCAGCAGAAGGGACAGCAACACTGAAGCTTTCTTT. It specifies CASRRDSNTEAFF.

DNA of the CDR3: TGCGCCAGCAGCCAAGACCACGGCGGGGGGGGAGTTAATTCACCCCTCCACTTT. Encoded protein: CASSQDHGGGGVNSPLHF. This rearrangement joins TRBV4-3 to TRBJ1-6, with D possibly TRBD1 on 5 matching bases. Germline V gene sequence: CDR1 LGHNA, CDR2 YSLEER. CDR3 length: 18 amino acids. V dropped 0 bases and J dropped 6 bases, with 18 bases sitting between them.

The CDR3 bases are TGTGCCAGCAGCTTAGACAGGGAAGTTCAGCCCCAGCATTTT. This encodes CASSLDREVQPQHF. The chain recombines TRBV7-2 with TRBJ1-5, with D tentatively TRBD1 (6 bases). Deletions cut 1 base from V and 6 bases from J, with 10 bases between. There are 14 residues in the CDR3. Germline-derived CDR1 and CDR2 are SGHTA and FQGNSA.

This rearrangement joins TRBV18 to TRBJ1-2; possibly TRBD1 for D (6 bases). Deletions cut 6 bases from V and 5 bases from J, with 16 bases between. CDR1 and CDR2 (germline): KGHSH, LQKENI. The CDR3 has 14 amino acids. CDR3 in amino acids: CASSIADRRYGYTF. CDR3 bases: TGTGCCAGCTCCATAGCAGACAGGAGATATGGCTACACCTTC. Filled out from reference TRBV18 and TRBJ1-2, the complete variable domain reads NAGVMQNPRHLVRRRGQEARLRCSPMKGHSHVYWYRQLPEEGLKFMVYLQKENIIDESGMPKERFSAEFPKEGPSILRIQQVVRGDSAAYFCASSIADRRYGYTFGSGTRLTVV.

This clone was observed once. The rearrangement uses TRBV5-8 and TRBJ1-1, with TRBD1 identical over 7 bases. With 4 bases clipped from V and 1 base from J, the junction kept 10 bases outside the gene matches. Per germline, CDR1 SGHTS and CDR2 YDEGEE. The CDR3 sequence is 16 residues long. DNA of the CDR3: TGTGCCAGCAGCCCTCGGATAGGGGGCCGGAACACTGAAGCTTTCTTT. Its protein product is CASSPRIGGRNTEAFF. The full variable domain, in which reference TRBV5-8 and TRBJ1-1 provide the parts outside the CDR3, is EAGVTQSPTHLIKTRGQQATLRCSPISGHTSVYWYQQALGLGLQFLLWYDEGEERNRGNFPPRFSGRQFPNYSSELNVNALELEDSALYLCASSPRIGGRNTEAFFGQGTRLTVV.

The J gene is TRBJ2-7, the V gene TRBV12-3 or TRBV12-4; D is ambiguous. CDR3 length equals 11 residues. Deletions cut 5 bases from V and 4 bases from J, with 6 bases between. CDR3: CASSPQYEQYF. CDR3 nucleotide sequence: TGTGCCAGCAGTCCCCAGTACGAGCAGTACTTC.

This sequence joins TRBV7-4 and TRBJ1-1; 11 bases map to TRBD1. CDR1 and CDR2 (germline): SGHVT, SQSDAQ. The CDR3 sequence is 18 residues long. J gave up 5 bases and V 4 bases, and 15 bases lay outside the gene matches. This chain's CDR3 is CASSSSYGTGGTGTEAFF. The CDR3 DNA reads as TGTGCCAGCAGCTCATCCTATGGGACAGGGGGAACGGGGACTGAAGCTTTCTTT.

This chain uses TRBV18 with TRBJ1-4; 8 bases fit TRBD1. The CDR3 contains 19 residues. The junction had 15 bases not matched to a gene; V was cut back by 4 bases and J by 2 bases. Germline CDR1 and CDR2: KGHSH and LQKENI. The CDR3 protein is CASSLTPTGAFGTNEKLFF. DNA of the CDR3: TGTGCCAGCTCACTAACACCGACAGGGGCCTTTGGGACTAATGAAAAACTGTTTTTT.

The rearrangement uses TRBV10-2 and TRBJ2-3; TRBD1 is a possible D gene (5 bases). The CDR3 runs 16 residues. Germline CDR1 and CDR2: WSHSY and SAAADI. Trimming shortened V by 0 bases and J by 0 bases, and 10 bases separated the two germline ends. The CDR3 is CASSESGRASTDTQYF. DNA for the CDR3: TGCGCCAGCAGTGAGTCCGGCAGGGCTAGCACAGATACGCAGTATTTT.

The chain uses TRBV28 and TRBJ1-5; no clear D. The CDR3 totals 16 residues. CDR1 and CDR2 (germline): MDHEN, SYDVKM. Trimming shortened V by 5 bases and J by 5 bases, and 19 bases separated the two germline ends. The CDR3 protein is CASSPSGEGGYQPQHF. CDR3 DNA sequence: TGTGCCAGCAGTCCCTCCGGGGAGGGAGGTTATCAGCCCCAGCATTTT.

This chain connects TRBV2 to TRBJ1-5; 7 bases are shared with TRBD1. CDR3 size: 15 residues. V trimming: 3 bases; J trimming: 0 bases; junction bases outside the gene matches: 2. Looked up from germline, CDR1 is SNHLY and CDR2 is FYNNEI. CDR3 protein: CASSDDRASNQPQHF. In DNA form, the CDR3 reads TGTGCCAGCAGTGATGACAGGGCTAGCAATCAGCCCCAGCATTTT.

V and J are TRBV15 and TRBJ2-1; D is perhaps TRBD2 (5 bases). In germline, CDR1 is LNHNV, CDR2 YYDKDF (reference sequence). This CDR3 has 16 amino acids. V lost 1 base and J 9 bases, leaving 19 bases between the germline ends. The CDR3 nucleotides read TGTGCCACCAGCAGAGCCCTCGGGGTAGAGATGAGTGAGCAGTTCTTC. This encodes CATSRALGVEMSEQFF.

V gene TRBV10-3 combines with J gene TRBJ2-1, with 9 bases lining up with TRBD2. The CDR3 has 14 amino acids. Germline CDR1 is ENHRY and CDR2 is SYGVKD. V was pared by 3 bases and J by 16 bases, with 13 bases of the junction left unmatched. Written as DNA, the CDR3 is TGTGCCATCAGTGATGGCGGGAGGGCCTTAAGCATCTTCTTC. The encoded protein is CAISDGGRALSIFF.

The chain has TRBV7-3 and TRBJ2-5; D gene uncertain. Germline-derived CDR1 and CDR2 are SGHTA and FQGTGA. V was shortened by 5 bases and J by 3 bases, with 10 bases between the two germline ends. The CDR3 spans 13 residues. CDR3 amino acids: CASSPHREETQYF. In DNA form, the CDR3 reads TGTGCCAGCAGCCCCCATCGGGAAGAGACCCAGTACTTC.

V is TRBV7-2 and J is TRBJ2-7; possible D gene TRBD2, 5 bases. Germline V CDR1 and CDR2: SGHTA, FQGNSA. The CDR3 totals 15 residues. V lost 3 bases, J lost 3 bases, and 15 bases lay in between. CDR3 sequence reads: CASSFSVTRGYEQYF. The CDR3, as DNA: TGTGCCAGCAGCTTCTCTGTTACTAGAGGCTACGAGCAGTACTTC.

This chain connects TRBV7-9 to TRBJ2-7, with 8 bases identical to TRBD1. With V trimmed by 5 bases and J by 2 bases, 8 bases remained unmatched. Germline CDR1 is SEHNR and CDR2 is FQNEAQ (reference sequence). The CDR3 is 15 amino acids. The CDR3 is CASSPVRTGTYEQYF. CDR3 DNA: TGTGCCAGCAGCCCTGTCCGGACAGGGACCTACGAGCAGTACTTC.

Written as DNA, the CDR3 is TGTGCCAGCAGCGTATTAACAGAAAAAAATCAGCCCCAGCATTTT. This sequence encodes CASSVLTEKNQPQHF. The chain recombines TRBV9 with TRBJ1-5; no firm D call. Looked up from germline, CDR1 is SGDLS and CDR2 is YYNGEE. Between the trimmed V and J ends, which lost 1 base and 4 bases, there was a span of 12 bases. This CDR3 is built from 15 residues.

DNA for the CDR3: TGCGCCAGCAGTGTAGGGGAAATGAACACTGAAGCTTTCTTT. Its protein product is CASSVGEMNTEAFF. The chain employs TRBV10-2 and TRBJ1-1; a possible D gene is TRBD1 (5 bases). The CDR3 consists of 14 residues. Germline CDR1 and CDR2: WSHSY and SAAADI. Trimming shortened V by 4 bases and J by 0 bases, and 9 bases separated the two germline ends.

The chain couples TRBV11-2 to TRBJ2-1; tentatively, D is TRBD2 (5 bases). Germline V gene lookup returns CDR1 SGHAT and CDR2 FQNNGV. V lost 5 bases and J lost 7, with 15 bases in between. This CDR3 contains 14 residues. CDR3 sequence (DNA): TGTGCCAGCAGCCCGGCCGGACTCACGAATGAGCAGTTCTTC. Translating it yields CASSPAGLTNEQFF.